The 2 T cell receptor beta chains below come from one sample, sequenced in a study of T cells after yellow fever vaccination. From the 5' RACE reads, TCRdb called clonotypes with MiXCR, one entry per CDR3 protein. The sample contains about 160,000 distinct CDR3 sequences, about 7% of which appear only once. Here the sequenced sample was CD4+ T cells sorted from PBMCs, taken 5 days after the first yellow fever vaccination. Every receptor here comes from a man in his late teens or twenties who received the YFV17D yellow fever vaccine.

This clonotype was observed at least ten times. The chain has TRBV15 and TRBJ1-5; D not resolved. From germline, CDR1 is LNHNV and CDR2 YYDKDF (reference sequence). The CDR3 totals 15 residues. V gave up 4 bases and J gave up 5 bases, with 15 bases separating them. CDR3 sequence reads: CATSIPTAPYQPQHF. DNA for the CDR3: TGTGCCACCAGCATCCCCACAGCCCCCTATCAGCCCCAGCATTTT.

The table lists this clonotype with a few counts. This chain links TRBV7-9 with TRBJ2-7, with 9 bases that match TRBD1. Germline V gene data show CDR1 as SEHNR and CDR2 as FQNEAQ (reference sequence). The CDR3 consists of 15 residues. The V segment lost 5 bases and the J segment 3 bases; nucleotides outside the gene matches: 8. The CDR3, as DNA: TGTGCCAGCAGCAGTCCGGGACAGGGTGACTACGAGCAGTACTTC. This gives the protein CASSSPGQGDYEQYF.